This T cell receptor (beta chain) is from a study of T cell responses to AZD1222 COVID-19 vaccine. Data came from immunoSEQ multiplex PCR; TCRdb stores just in-frame clones and leaves some out. The sample has around 150,000 clones, roughly 92% seen once. Overall study results and limits: Spike-specific TCR breadth and depth were elevated following two AZD1222 doses. There were repertoire samples only from the period after the peak T cell response. The donors showed a predominance of white British ancestry and of females, with possible underestimation of clonal diversity. Spike-wide vaccine-associated CD4 TCRs dominated at 160-218 and 743-854.

This CDR3 comprises 14 residues. Germline assignment: CDR1 MNHNY and CDR2 SVGAGI (reference sequence). V was shortened by 3 bases and J by 7 bases, with 13 bases between the two germline ends. Notes on this clone: Its antigen is not identified.

The V call is TRBV6-6, the J call TRBJ1-5; D is perhaps TRBD1 (6 bases). The specimen comprised peripheral blood, sampled on day 0 of AZD1222 vaccination. The TCR originated in an adult in good health. CDR3 sequence reads: CASSYRTERQPQHF. In DNA, the CDR3 is TGTGCCAGCAGTTATCGGACAGAAAGACAGCCCCAGCATTTT.